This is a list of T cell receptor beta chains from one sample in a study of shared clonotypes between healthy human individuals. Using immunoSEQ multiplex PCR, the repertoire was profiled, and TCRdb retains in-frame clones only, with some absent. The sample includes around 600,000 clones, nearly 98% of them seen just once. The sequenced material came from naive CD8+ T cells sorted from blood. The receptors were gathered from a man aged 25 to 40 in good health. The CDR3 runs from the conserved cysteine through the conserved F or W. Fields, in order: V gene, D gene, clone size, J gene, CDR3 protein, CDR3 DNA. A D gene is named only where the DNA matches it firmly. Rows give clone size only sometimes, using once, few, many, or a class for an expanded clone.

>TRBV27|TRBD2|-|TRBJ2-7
CASSPGTSGRAYEQYF
TGTGCCAGCAGTCCGGGGACTAGCGGGAGGGCCTACGAGCAGTACTTC
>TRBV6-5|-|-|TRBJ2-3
CASSYFGLASTDTQYF
TGTGCCAGCAGTTACTTCGGATTGGCTAGCACAGATACGCAGTATTTT
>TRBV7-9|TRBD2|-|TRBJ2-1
CASIAGVPNEQFF
TGTGCCAGCATCGCGGGAGTCCCAAATGAGCAGTTCTTC
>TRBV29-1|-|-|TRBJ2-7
CSVVLGGGYEQYF
TGCAGCGTTGTGCTAGGGGGTGGCTACGAGCAGTACTTC
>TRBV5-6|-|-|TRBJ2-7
CASSLAPGSSYEQYF
TGTGCCAGCAGCTTGGCGCCAGGCAGCTCCTACGAGCAGTACTTC
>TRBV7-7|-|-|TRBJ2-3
CASGDPGDTQYF
TGTGCTAGCGGAGATCCGGGAGATACGCAGTATTTT
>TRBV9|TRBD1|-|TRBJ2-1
CASSVYGQGGNEQFF
TGTGCCAGCAGCGTATATGGACAGGGTGGCAATGAGCAGTTCTTC
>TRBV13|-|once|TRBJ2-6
CASAPTVTRSGANVLTF
TGTGCCAGCGCACCCACCGTCACGAGGTCTGGGGCCAACGTCCTGACTTTC
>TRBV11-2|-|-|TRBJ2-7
CASSSLPPEQYF
TGTGCCAGCAGCTCCCTGCCTCCGGAGCAGTACTTC
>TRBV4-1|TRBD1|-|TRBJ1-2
CASSQLPGTAYGYTF
TGCGCCAGCAGCCAATTGCCGGGGACAGCTTATGGCTACACCTTC
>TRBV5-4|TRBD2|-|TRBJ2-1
CASTWWVAGPRMGNEQFF
TGTGCCAGCACCTGGTGGGTAGCGGGACCCCGGATGGGGAATGAGCAGTTCTTC
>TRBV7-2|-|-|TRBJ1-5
CASSFGGGQPQHF
TGTGCCAGCAGCTTCGGGGGCGGGCAGCCCCAGCATTTT
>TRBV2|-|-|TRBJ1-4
CATLSPPEEKLFF
TGTGCCACCTTATCTCCCCCAGAAGAAAAACTGTTTTTT
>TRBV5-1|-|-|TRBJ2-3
CASSLAILALRTDTQYF
TGCGCCAGCAGCTTGGCCATCCTAGCGCTACGCACAGATACGCAGTATTTT
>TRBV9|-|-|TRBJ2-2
CASGGYTGELFF
TGTGCCAGCGGGGGATACACCGGGGAGCTGTTTTTT
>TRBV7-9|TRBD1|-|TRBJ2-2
CASSLRQGSNTGELFF
TGTGCCAGCAGTTTAAGACAGGGTTCGAACACCGGGGAGCTGTTTTTT
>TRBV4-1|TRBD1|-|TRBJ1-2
CASSQVGQGANGYTF
TGCGCCAGCAGCCAAGTGGGACAGGGGGCGAATGGCTACACCTTC
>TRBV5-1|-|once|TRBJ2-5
CASSEHLQETQYF
TGCGCCAGCAGCGAACACCTCCAAGAGACCCAGTACTTC
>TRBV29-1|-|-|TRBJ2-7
CSVGQPRVGVAYEQYF
TGCAGCGTTGGACAGCCCCGGGTAGGGGTCGCCTACGAGCAGTACTTC
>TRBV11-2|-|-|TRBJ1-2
CASSFNRANYGYTF
TGTGCCAGCAGCTTTAACAGGGCGAACTATGGCTACACCTTC
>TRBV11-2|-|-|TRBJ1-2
CASSLQAHGYTF
TGTGCCAGCAGCTTACAGGCCCATGGCTACACCTTC
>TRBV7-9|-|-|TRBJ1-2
CASSPNNYGYTF
TGTGCCAGCAGCCCCAACAACTATGGCTACACCTTC
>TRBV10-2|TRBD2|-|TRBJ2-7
CASSESGGGSYEQYF
TGCGCCAGCAGTGAGAGTGGCGGGGGCTCCTACGAGCAGTACTTC
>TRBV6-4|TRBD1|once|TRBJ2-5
CASSEGTGGAETQYF
TGTGCCAGCAGTGAAGGGACAGGGGGCGCAGAGACCCAGTACTTC
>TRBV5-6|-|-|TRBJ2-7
CASSLAAGSYEQYF
TGTGCCAGCAGCTTGGCGGCCGGTTCCTACGAGCAGTACTTC
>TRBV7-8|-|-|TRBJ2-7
CASSLETFGQGSYEQYF
TGTGCCAGCAGCTTAGAGACCTTTGGGCAGGGATCCTACGAGCAGTACTTC
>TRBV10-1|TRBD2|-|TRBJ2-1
CASSETAGGPGNEQFF
TGCGCCAGCAGTGAGACCGCGGGAGGGCCGGGAAATGAGCAGTTCTTC
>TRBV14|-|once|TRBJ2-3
CASSQDPGGTDTQYF
TGTGCCAGCAGCCAAGATCCTGGGGGGACAGATACGCAGTATTTT
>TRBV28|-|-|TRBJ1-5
CASRTGRINSNQPQHF
TGTGCCAGCAGGACCGGACGGATTAATAGCAATCAGCCCCAGCATTTT
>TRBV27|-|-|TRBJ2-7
CASSLSGPYEQYF
TGTGCCAGCAGTTTATCCGGACCCTACGAGCAGTACTTC
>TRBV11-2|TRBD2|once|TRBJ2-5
CASSLRTSGQETQYF
TGTGCCAGCAGCTTGAGGACTAGCGGCCAAGAGACCCAGTACTTC
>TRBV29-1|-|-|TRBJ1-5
CSVEVATNQPQHF
TGCAGCGTTGAAGTTGCAACTAATCAGCCCCAGCATTTT
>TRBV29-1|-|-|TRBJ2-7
CSVVPGESYEQYF
TGCAGCGTTGTGCCCGGGGAGTCCTACGAGCAGTACTTC
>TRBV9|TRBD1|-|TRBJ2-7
CASSVGSGQGSYEQYF
TGTGCCAGCAGCGTAGGTTCGGGACAGGGCTCCTACGAGCAGTACTTC
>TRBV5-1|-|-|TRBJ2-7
CASSSTQGRGSYEQYF
TGCGCCAGCAGCTCAACACAGGGAAGAGGCTCCTACGAGCAGTACTTC
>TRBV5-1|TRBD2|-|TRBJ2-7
CASSLAGGLDAYEQYF
TGCGCCAGCAGCTTGGCCGGGGGACTAGACGCCTACGAGCAGTACTTC
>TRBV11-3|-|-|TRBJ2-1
CASSPRLNNEQFF
TGTGCCAGCAGCCCCCGGCTGAACAATGAGCAGTTCTTC
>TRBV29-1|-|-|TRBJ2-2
CSVEEGTDTGELFF
TGCAGCGTTGAAGAAGGGACCGACACCGGGGAGCTGTTTTTT
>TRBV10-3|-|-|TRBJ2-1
CAISDSKGLQFF
TGTGCCATCAGCGATTCAAAAGGACTTCAGTTCTTC
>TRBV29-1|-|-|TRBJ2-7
CSVVGLSYEQYF
TGCAGCGTGGTAGGATTATCCTACGAGCAGTACTTC
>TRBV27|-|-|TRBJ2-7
CASLNLSGLSYEQYF
TGTGCCAGCCTAAACCTGAGCGGTCTCTCCTACGAGCAGTACTTC
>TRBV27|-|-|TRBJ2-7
CASSLERDYGEQYF
-
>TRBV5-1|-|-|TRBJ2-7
CASSLDNSYEQYF
TGCGCCAGCAGCTTGGACAACTCCTACGAGCAGTACTTC
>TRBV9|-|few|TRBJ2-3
CASSVGQDTQYF
TGTGCCAGCAGCGTAGGTCAAGATACGCAGTATTTT
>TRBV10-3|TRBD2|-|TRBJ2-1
CAISGGLAGVEQFF
TGTGCCATCAGTGGGGGACTAGCGGGAGTTGAGCAGTTCTTC
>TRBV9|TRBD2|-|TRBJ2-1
CASSPQGGLANNEQFF
TGTGCCAGCAGCCCACAAGGAGGACTAGCGAACAATGAGCAGTTCTTC
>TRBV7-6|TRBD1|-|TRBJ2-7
CASSLFPRTGGMDEQYF
TGTGCCAGCAGCTTATTCCCGCGGACAGGGGGCATGGACGAGCAGTACTTC
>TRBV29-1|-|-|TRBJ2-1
CSVEWVNEQFF
TGCAGCGTTGAATGGGTGAATGAGCAGTTCTTC
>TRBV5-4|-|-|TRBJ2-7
CASRGTGHLGNEQYF
TGTGCCAGCAGGGGGACGGGACATTTGGGCAACGAGCAGTACTTC